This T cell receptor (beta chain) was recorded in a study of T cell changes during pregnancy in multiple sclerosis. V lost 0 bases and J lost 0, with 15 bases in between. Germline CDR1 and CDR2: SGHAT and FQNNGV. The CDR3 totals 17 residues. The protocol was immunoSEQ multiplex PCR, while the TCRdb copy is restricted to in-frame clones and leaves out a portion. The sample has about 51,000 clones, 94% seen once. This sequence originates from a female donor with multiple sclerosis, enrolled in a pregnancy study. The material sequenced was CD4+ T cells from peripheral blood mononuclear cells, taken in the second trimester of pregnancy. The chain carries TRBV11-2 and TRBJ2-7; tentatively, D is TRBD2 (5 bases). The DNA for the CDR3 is TGTGCCAGCAGCTTAGACCCGAGCGGTAGGTCCTCCTACGAGCAGTACTTC. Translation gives CASSLDPSGRSSYEQYF.